Each of the 17 T cell receptor beta chains below was sequenced from the same sample in a study of beta chain features in type 1 diabetes. Study findings and constraints: Type 1 diabetes patients had TCRB CDR3s that were shorter (moderately but significantly so) in all four CD4+ subsets.

No antigen has been assigned to these receptors. Isolated RNA was reverse transcribed in full, so expressed TCRB transcripts were sequenced. Clones were read by immunoSEQ multiplex PCR, and TCRdb kept only the in-frame ones, dropping some. The sample shows under 300,000 clones, around 16% of them seen only once. What was sequenced was naive CD4+ T cells from blood. Receptor source: a man aged 25-40 years with type 1 diabetes.

V is TRBV29-1 and J is TRBJ2-7, with D possibly TRBD1 on 6 matching bases. The V and J ends lost 4 bases and 7 bases respectively, with 17 bases between them. CDR3 length: 13 residues. Germline V gene lookup returns CDR1 SQVTM and CDR2 ANQGSEA. For the CDR3, the DNA is TGCAGCGTTGGCGACAGGACTCGGTTAGAGCAGTACTTC. This sequence encodes CSVGDRTRLEQYF.

The chain recombines TRBV29-1 with TRBJ2-7; D is perhaps TRBD2 (6 bases). V was pared by 2 bases and J by 5 bases, with 13 bases between. The CDR3 has 13 amino acids. The germline gives CDR1 SQVTM, CDR2 ANQGSEA. The CDR3 is CSVESLARHEQYF. The CDR3 bases are TGCAGCGTTGAAAGTCTAGCGAGGCACGAGCAGTACTTC.

This clone was seen a handful of times. The chain combines TRBV28 with TRBJ2-5, with 8 bases fitting TRBD1. The germline V gene has CDR1 MDHEN and CDR2 SYDVKM. V gave up 3 bases and J gave up 4 bases; unmatched junction bases: 4. CDR3 size: 14 residues. The CDR3 reads CASSFSGGRETQYF. The CDR3 nucleotides are TGTGCCAGCAGTTTTTCAGGGGGCAGAGAGACCCAGTACTTC.

The gene calls are TRBV7-8 and TRBJ1-1, with 7 positions matching TRBD1. The CDR3 sequence is 14 residues long. The V segment lost 5 bases and the J segment 3 bases; nucleotides outside the gene matches: 6. Germline V CDR1 and CDR2: SGHVS, FQNEAQ. The CDR3 reads CASSIDREYTEAFF. CDR3 nucleotide sequence: TGTGCCAGCAGCATAGACAGGGAGTACACTGAAGCTTTCTTT.

A few counts support this clone. The V call is TRBV29-1, the J call TRBJ1-2; no clear D. Germline V gives CDR1 SQVTM, CDR2 ANQGSEA. V gave up 4 bases and J gave up 4 bases, with 10 bases separating them. The CDR3 is made up of 12 amino acids. CDR3 DNA: TGCAGCGTTGTGAGCACAGTCTATGGCTACACCTTC. Its translation is CSVVSTVYGYTF.

As to this clone: Its ends do not fully match the called genes, so a read error is possible. CDR3 nucleotide sequence: TGTGCCAGCAGTTTAACAAGGGGAGTCACGAAGTTC. Residues: CASSLTRGVTKF. The chain employs TRBV28 and TRBJ2-7, with D perhaps being TRBD1 or TRBD2 (5 bases each). Per the germline V gene, CDR1 is MDHEN and CDR2 is SYDVKM. The CDR3 totals 12 residues.

The chain has TRBV25-1 and TRBJ1-5; D perhaps matches TRBD1 (6 bases). In germline, CDR1 is MGHDK, CDR2 SYGVNS. The CDR3 runs 12 residues. The DNA for the CDR3 is TGTGCTTCAAGACAGGGCAATCAGCCCCAGCATTTT. As protein: CASRQGNQPQHF.

The chain couples TRBV9 to TRBJ2-3; D is uncertain. With 3 bases removed from V and 4 bases from J, the gap between germline ends came to 9 bases. The CDR3 is 13 amino acids. Germline V gene data show CDR1 as SGDLS and CDR2 as YYNGEE. Here the CDR3 reads CASSDWQADTQYF. In DNA form, the CDR3 reads TGTGCCAGCAGCGACTGGCAGGCAGATACGCAGTATTTT.

The table lists this clone with a few counts. The J gene is TRBJ2-1, the V gene TRBV30; D is possibly TRBD1 (6 bases). The CDR3 totals 14 residues. Germline-derived CDR1 and CDR2 are GTSNPN and SVGIG (reference sequence). The V gene lost 1 base and the J gene lost 4 bases, with 11 bases spanning the gap. CDR3 in amino acids: CAWSAYTGYNEQFF. The CDR3 DNA sequence: TGTGCCTGGAGTGCCTACACAGGGTACAATGAGCAGTTCTTC.

J is TRBJ2-7 and V is TRBV7-9; 12 positions match TRBD2. V shed 9 bases and J 2 bases; nucleotides not matched to a gene: 2. The CDR3 length is 13 residues. CDR1 SEHNR and CDR2 FQNEAQ come from the germline V gene (reference sequence). This CDR3 reads CASRTSGTYEQYF. CDR3 nucleotide sequence: TGTGCCAGTAGGACTAGCGGGACCTACGAGCAGTACTTC.

The CDR3 region has the DNA TGCGCCAGCAGCTTTGATAGCGGCTACAATGAGCAGTTCTTC. This translates into CASSFDSGYNEQFF. The chain employs TRBV5-1 and TRBJ2-1, with D tentatively TRBD2 (6 bases). V was trimmed by 2 bases and J by 3 bases, leaving 9 bases between them. CDR3 length: 14 residues. Per the germline V gene, CDR1 is SGHRS and CDR2 is YFSETQ. Complete variable domain (other parts from reference TRBV5-1 and TRBJ2-1): KAGVTQTPRYLIKTRGQQVTLSCSPISGHRSVSWYQQTPGQGLQFLFEYFSETQRNKGNFPGRFSGRQFSNSRSEMNVSTLELGDSALYLCASSFDSGYNEQFFGPGTRLTVL.

This clone was counted a few times. The germline gene is not matched at one end of the junction; a read error may be the cause. The CDR3 is CASSLLDTGELFF. For the CDR3, the DNA is TGTGCTAGCAGCCTTTTAGACACCGGGGAGCTGTTTTTT. V usage is TRBV7-7 and J usage is TRBJ2-2; D unclear. The CDR3 is 13 amino acids. The germline V gene encodes CDR1 SSHAT and CDR2 FNYEAQ (reference sequence).

There are a few counts of this clone. The rearrangement links TRBV5-1 to TRBJ2-1; D perhaps matches TRBD2 (5 bases). Germline CDR1 reads SGHRS; CDR2 reads YFSETQ. V dropped 0 bases and J dropped 9 bases, with 10 bases sitting between them. The CDR3 contains 13 residues. The CDR3 nucleotides read TGCGCCAGCAGCTTGGGGCTAGCCACTGAGCAGTTCTTC. Amino acids: CASSLGLATEQFF.

A few counts support this clone. The genes are TRBV9 and TRBJ1-1; maybe TRBD1 (6 bases). V was clipped by 7 bases and J by 1 base, with 11 bases between them. CDR3 length: 13 amino acids. The germline V gene encodes CDR1 SGDLS and CDR2 YYNGEE. CDR3 in DNA: TGTGCCAGCGCGGGGGCCGAGAACACTGAAGCTTTCTTT. Protein sequence: CASAGAENTEAFF.

The J gene is TRBJ2-7, the V gene TRBV28, with D perhaps assigned TRBD1 or TRBD2 (5 bases each). The ends were cut back, 2 bases at V and 3 bases at J, with 17 bases in the middle. CDR1 and CDR2 from the germline V gene are MDHEN and SYDVKM. The CDR3 is 16 residues long. The CDR3 reads CASSLLSGTGNYEQYF. The DNA for the CDR3 is TGTGCCAGCAGTTTACTATCTGGGACGGGGAACTACGAGCAGTACTTC.

The V and J genes are TRBV7-2 and TRBJ2-5; no definite D call. V lost 2 bases and J lost 5, with 9 bases in between. CDR3 length: 13 residues. From germline, CDR1 is SGHTA and CDR2 FQGNSA. The CDR3 nucleotides are TGTGCCAGCAGCTTAATCGGTCGGGAGACCCAGTACTTC. This translates into CASSLIGRETQYF.

The chain employs TRBV30 and TRBJ2-1; 8 bases agree with TRBD2. The germline V gene encodes CDR1 GTSNPN and CDR2 SVGIG (reference sequence). The CDR3 runs 15 residues. J gave up 9 bases and V 2 bases, and 12 bases lay outside the gene matches. CDR3 sequence reads: CAWSLAGGLLFEQFF. For the CDR3, the DNA is TGTGCCTGGAGTCTAGCGGGTGGCCTTCTCTTTGAGCAGTTCTTC.